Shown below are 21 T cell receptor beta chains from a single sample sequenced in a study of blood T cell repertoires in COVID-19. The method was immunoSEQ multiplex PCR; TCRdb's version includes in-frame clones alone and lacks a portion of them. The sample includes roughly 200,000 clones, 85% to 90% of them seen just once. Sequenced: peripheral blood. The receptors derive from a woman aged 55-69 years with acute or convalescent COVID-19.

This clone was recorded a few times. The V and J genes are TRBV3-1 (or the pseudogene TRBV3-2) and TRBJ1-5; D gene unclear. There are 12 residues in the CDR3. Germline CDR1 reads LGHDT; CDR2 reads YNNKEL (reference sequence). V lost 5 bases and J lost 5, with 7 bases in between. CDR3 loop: CASSAEDQPQHF. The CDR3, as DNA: TGTGCCAGCAGCGCGGAAGATCAGCCCCAGCATTTT.

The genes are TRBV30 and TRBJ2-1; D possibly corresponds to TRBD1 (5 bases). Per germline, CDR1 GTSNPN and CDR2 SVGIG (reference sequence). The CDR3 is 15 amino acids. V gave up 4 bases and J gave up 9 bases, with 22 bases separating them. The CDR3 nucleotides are TGTGCCTGGAAAAACCAGGGATCGATAGTAGGTGAGCAGTTCTTC. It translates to CAWKNQGSIVGEQFF.

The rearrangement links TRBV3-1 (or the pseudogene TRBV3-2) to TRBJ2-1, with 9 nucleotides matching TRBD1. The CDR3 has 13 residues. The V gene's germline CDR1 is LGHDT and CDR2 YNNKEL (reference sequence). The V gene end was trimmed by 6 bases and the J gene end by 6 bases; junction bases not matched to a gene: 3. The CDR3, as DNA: TGTGCCAGCAGGCTACAGGGGGCCAATGAGCAGTTCTTC. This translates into CASRLQGANEQFF.

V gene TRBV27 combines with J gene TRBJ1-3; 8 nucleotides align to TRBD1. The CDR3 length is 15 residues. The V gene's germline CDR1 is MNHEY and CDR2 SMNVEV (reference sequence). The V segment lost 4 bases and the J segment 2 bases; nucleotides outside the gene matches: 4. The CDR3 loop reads CASSSATGAGNTIYF. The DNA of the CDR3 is TGTGCCAGCAGTTCCGCGACAGGGGCTGGAAACACCATATATTTT.

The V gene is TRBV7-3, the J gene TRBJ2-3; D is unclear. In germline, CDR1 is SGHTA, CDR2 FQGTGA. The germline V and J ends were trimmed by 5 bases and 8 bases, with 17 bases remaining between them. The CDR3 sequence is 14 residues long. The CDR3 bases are TGTGCCAGCAGCCCATCCCATTTAGCTGTTACGCAGTATTTT. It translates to CASSPSHLAVTQYF.

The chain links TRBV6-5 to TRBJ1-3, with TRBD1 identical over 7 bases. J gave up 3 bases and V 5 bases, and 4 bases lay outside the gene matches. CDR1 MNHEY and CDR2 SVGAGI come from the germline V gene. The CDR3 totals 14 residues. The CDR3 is CASSPDRFGNTIYF. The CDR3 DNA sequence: TGTGCCAGCAGTCCGGACAGGTTTGGAAACACCATATATTTT.

CDR3 in amino acids: CASIHRLGNEQFF. For the CDR3, the DNA is TGTGCCAGCATTCATAGACTAGGCAATGAGCAGTTCTTC. The gene calls are TRBV6-5 and TRBJ2-1; D possibly corresponds to TRBD2 (6 bases). The V gene's germline CDR1 is MNHEY and CDR2 SVGAGI. This CDR3 region has 13 residues. Between the trimmed V and J ends, which lost 7 bases and 6 bases, there was a span of 13 bases.

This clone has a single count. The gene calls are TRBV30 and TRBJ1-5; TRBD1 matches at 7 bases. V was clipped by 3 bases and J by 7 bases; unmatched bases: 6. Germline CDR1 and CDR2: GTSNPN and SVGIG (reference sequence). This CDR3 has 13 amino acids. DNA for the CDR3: TGTGCCTGGAGGCAACAGGGGTCGCAGCCCCAGCATTTT. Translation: CAWRQQGSQPQHF.

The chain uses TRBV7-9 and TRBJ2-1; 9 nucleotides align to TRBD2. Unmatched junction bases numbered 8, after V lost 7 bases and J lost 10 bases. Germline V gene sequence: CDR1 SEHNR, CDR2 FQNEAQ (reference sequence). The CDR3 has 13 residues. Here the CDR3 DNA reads TGTGCCAGCAACCCTTCGCTAGCGGGGGAGCAGTTCTTC. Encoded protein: CASNPSLAGEQFF.

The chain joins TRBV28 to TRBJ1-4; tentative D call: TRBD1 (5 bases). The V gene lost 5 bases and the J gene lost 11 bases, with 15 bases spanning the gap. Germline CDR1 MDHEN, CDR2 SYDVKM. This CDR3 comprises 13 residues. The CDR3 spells CASSPIDRRKLFF. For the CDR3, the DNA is TGTGCCAGCAGTCCAATCGACAGACGCAAACTGTTTTTT.

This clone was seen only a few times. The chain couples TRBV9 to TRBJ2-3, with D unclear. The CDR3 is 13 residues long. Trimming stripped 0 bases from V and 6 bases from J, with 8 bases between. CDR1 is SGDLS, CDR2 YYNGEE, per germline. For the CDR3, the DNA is TGTGCCAGCAGCGTAGACTGGCGGGATACGCAGTATTTT. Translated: CASSVDWRDTQYF.

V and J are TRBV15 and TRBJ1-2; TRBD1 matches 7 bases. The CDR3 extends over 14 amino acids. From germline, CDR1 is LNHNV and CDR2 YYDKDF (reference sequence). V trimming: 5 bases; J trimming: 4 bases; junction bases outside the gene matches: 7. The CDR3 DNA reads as TGTGCCACCAGCGCCCGGGACAGAGCCTATGGCTACACCTTC. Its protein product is CATSARDRAYGYTF.

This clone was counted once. In nucleotides, the CDR3 is TGTGCCAGCAGCTTAGTACTCCTAGCGGGTAGCACCGGGGAGCTGTTTTTT. This encodes CASSLVLLAGSTGELFF. This chain uses TRBV7-8 with TRBJ2-2; 8 bases are shared with TRBD2. V trimming: 1 base; J trimming: 4 bases; junction bases outside the gene matches: 8. The germline V gene has CDR1 SGHVS and CDR2 FQNEAQ. The CDR3 loop spans 17 amino acids. Filled out from reference TRBV7-8 and TRBJ2-2, the complete variable domain reads GAGVSQSPRYKVAKRGQDVALRCDPISGHVSLFWYQQALGQGPEFLTYFQNEAQLDKSGLPSDRFFAERPEGSVSTLKIQRTQQEDSAVYLCASSLVLLAGSTGELFFGEGSRLTVL.

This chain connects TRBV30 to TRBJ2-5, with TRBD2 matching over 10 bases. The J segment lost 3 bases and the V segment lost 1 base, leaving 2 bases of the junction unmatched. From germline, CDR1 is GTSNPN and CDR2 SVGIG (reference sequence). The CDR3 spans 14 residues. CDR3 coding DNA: TGTGCCTGGAGTGCCGGACTAGCGGAAGAGACCCAGTACTTC. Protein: CAWSAGLAEETQYF. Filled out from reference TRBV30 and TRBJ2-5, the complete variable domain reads SQTIHQWPATLVQPVGSPLSLECTVEGTSNPNLYWYRQAAGRGLQLLFYSVGIGQISSEVPQNLSASRPQDRQFILSSKKLLLSDSGFYLCAWSAGLAEETQYFGPGTRLLVL.

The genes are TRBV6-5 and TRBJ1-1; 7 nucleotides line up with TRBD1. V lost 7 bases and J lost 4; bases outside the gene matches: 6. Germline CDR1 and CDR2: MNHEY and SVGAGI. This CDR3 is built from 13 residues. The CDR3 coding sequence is TGTGCCAGCACCCGGGACAGTATCACTGAAGCTTTCTTT. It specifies CASTRDSITEAFF.

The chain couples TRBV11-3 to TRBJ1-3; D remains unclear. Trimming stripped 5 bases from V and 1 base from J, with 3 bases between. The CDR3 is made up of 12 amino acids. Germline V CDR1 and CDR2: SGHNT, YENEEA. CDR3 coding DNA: TGTGCCAGCAGCCCGTCTGGAAACACCATATATTTT. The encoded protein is CASSPSGNTIYF.

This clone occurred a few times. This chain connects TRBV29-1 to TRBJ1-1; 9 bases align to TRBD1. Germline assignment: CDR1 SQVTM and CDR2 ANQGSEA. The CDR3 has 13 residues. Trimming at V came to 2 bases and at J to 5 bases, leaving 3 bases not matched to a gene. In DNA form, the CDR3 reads TGCAGCGTTGAAACGGGACAGGGAACTGAAGCTTTCTTT. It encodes CSVETGQGTEAFF. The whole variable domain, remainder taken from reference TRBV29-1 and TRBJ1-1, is SAVISQKPSRDICQRGTSLTIQCQVDSQVTMMFWYRQQPGQSLTLIATANQGSEATYESGFVIDKFPISRPNLTFSTLTVSNMSPEDSSIYLCSVETGQGTEAFFGQGTRLTVV.

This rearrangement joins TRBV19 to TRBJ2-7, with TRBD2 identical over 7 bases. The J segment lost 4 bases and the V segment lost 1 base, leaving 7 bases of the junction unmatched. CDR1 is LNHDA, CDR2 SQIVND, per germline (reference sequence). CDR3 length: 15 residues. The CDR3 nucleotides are TGTGCCAGTAGTATAGGGACTAGTCGAACGTACGAGCAGTACTTC. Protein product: CASSIGTSRTYEQYF.

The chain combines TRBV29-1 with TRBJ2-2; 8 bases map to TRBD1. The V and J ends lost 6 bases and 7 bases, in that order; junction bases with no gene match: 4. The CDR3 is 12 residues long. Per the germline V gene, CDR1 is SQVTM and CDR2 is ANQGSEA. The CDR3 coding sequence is TGCAGCGTGACACAGGGGGTCGGGGAGCTGTTTTTT. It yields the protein CSVTQGVGELFF.

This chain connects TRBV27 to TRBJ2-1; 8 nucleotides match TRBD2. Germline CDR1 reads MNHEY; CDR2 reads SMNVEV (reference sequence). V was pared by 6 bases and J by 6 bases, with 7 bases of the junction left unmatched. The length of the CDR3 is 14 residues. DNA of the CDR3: TGTGCCAGCAGCCGAGCGGGGGTCTTCAATGAGCAGTTCTTC. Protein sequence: CASSRAGVFNEQFF.

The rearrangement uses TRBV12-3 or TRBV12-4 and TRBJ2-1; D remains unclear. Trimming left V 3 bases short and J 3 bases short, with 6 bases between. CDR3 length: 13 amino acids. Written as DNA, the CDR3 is TGTGCCAGCAGTTTTCCGGGCTACAATGAGCAGTTCTTC. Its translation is CASSFPGYNEQFF.